These 7 T cell receptor beta chains came from one sample sequenced in a study of T-cell reconstitution after alpha-beta-depleted transplantation in children. The library targeted TCRbeta and was prepared with unique molecular identifiers. TCRdb passed the PCR reads through MiXCR, listing each CDR3 protein once. The sample consists of about 200,000 distinct CDR3 sequences, 6.3% of them appearing once. The sequenced sample was PBMCs, obtained before TCRalphabeta/CD19-depleted stem cell transplant. These receptors all come from a girl in the first two years of life with combined immunodeficiency, due to receive a stem cell transplant.

The rearrangement joins TRBV7-6 to TRBJ2-1, with D tentatively TRBD2 (7 bases). V lost 5 bases, J lost 2 bases, and 16 bases lay in between. The CDR3 is 16 amino acids. Per the germline V gene, CDR1 is SGHVS and CDR2 is FNYEAQ. The CDR3 nucleotides read TGTGCCAGCAGCCGTCCCCGGGGGGCCCCCTACAATGAGCAGTTCTTC. Protein product: CASSRPRGAPYNEQFF.

The sample holds many counts of this clonotype. The chain recombines TRBV29-1 with TRBJ2-7, with D perhaps assigned TRBD1 or TRBD2 (6 bases each). V was clipped by 4 bases and J by 4 bases, with 11 bases between them. The germline gives CDR1 SQVTM, CDR2 ANQGSEA. This CDR3 spans 12 amino acids. In nucleotides, the CDR3 is TGCAGCGTTGGGGGGGCCAATTACGAGCAGTACTTC. Its protein is CSVGGANYEQYF.

This clonotype was observed at least ten times. The gene calls are TRBV5-1 and TRBJ2-7; perhaps D is TRBD1 or TRBD2 (5 bases each). Looked up from germline, CDR1 is SGHRS and CDR2 is YFSETQ. V was clipped by 7 bases and J by 6 bases, with 20 bases between them. This CDR3 is built from 14 residues. Written as DNA, the CDR3 is TGCGCCAGCTCTTTTCGGGACCCCCAGTTCGAGCAGTACTTC. It yields the protein CASSFRDPQFEQYF.

This clonotype was counted at least ten times. The chain uses TRBV29-1 and TRBJ1-1; TRBD1 might be the D (5 bases). Trimming pared 7 bases from V and 2 bases from J, leaving 17 bases between. There are 14 residues in the CDR3. Germline lookup yields CDR1 SQVTM and CDR2 ANQGSEA. DNA of the CDR3: TGCAGCGCCAAACTCACAGGATCTAACACTGAAGCTTTCTTT. Translation: CSAKLTGSNTEAFF.

This clonotype has a count of ten or more. The CDR3 reads CASSVGGVYGYTF. The CDR3 DNA sequence: TGTGCCAGCAGCGTCGGGGGGGTTTATGGCTACACCTTC. V usage is TRBV9 and J usage is TRBJ1-2; D is possibly TRBD1 (5 bases). Per germline, CDR1 SGDLS and CDR2 YYNGEE. The CDR3 has 13 residues. V shed 2 bases and J shed 5 bases, with 10 bases lying between them.

This chain links TRBV10-3 with TRBJ2-7; 13 nucleotides line up with TRBD2. CDR1 and CDR2 (germline): ENHRY, SYGVKD. With 4 bases clipped from V and 1 base from J, the junction kept 4 bases outside the gene matches. The CDR3 covers 16 residues. The CDR3 reads CAISATSGRESYEQYF. CDR3 in DNA: TGTGCCATCAGTGCTACTAGCGGGAGGGAATCCTACGAGCAGTACTTC.

This clonotype was picked up many times. V gene TRBV20-1 combines with J gene TRBJ2-1, with D perhaps matching TRBD2 (5 bases). Germline V CDR1 and CDR2: DFQATT, SNEGSKA (reference sequence). The V end lost 1 base, the J end lost 0 bases, and 7 bases lay between the germline ends. This CDR3 spans 14 amino acids. The CDR3 sequence is CSARAAGSYNEQFF. The CDR3 bases are TGCAGTGCTAGAGCGGCGGGCTCCTACAATGAGCAGTTCTTC.